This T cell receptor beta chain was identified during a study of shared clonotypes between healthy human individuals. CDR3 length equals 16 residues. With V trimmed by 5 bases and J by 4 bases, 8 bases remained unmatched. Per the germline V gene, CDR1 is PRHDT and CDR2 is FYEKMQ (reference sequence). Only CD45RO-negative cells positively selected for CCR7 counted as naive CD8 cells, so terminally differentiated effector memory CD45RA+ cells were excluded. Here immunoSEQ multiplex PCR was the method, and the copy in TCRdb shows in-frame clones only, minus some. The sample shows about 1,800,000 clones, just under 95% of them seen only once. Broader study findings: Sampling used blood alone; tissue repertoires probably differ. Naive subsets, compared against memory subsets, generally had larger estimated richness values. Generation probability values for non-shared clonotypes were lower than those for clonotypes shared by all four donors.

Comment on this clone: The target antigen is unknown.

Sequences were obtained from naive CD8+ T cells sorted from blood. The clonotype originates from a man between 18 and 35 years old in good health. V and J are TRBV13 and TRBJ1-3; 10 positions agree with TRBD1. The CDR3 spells CASSPMGTGDGNTIYF. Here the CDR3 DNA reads TGTGCCAGCAGCCCCATGGGGACAGGGGACGGAAACACCATATATTTT.